These T cell receptor beta chains were read from a single sample in a study of neurological immune-mediated disorders. A single record per CDR3 protein comes from TCRdb applying MiXCR to the 5' RACE reads. The sample has some 48,000 distinct CDR3 sequences; about 5% are singletons. The source material was CD4+ T cells from blood. The receptor set was obtained from a woman aged 18-29 years with multiple sclerosis. Each CDR3 is given with its conserved first and last residue.

TRBV5-1	TRBJ2-1	CASSFVGSYNEQFF
TRBV6-6	TRBJ1-2	CASTSWGNLRYGYTF
TRBV3-1	TRBJ2-7	CASSRIELAGNYEQYF
TRBV20-1	TRBJ2-5	CSAIRREETQYF
TRBV29-1	TRBJ1-2	CSVERTGNGYGYTF
TRBV5-5	TRBJ2-1	CASSLNNGEQFF
TRBV20-1	TRBJ1-1	CSARVLGLGTEAFF
TRBV5-6	TRBJ1-1	CASSPRAGGGAFF
TRBV5-1	TRBJ2-1	CASSRRTGSNQNEQFF
TRBV2	TRBJ1-2	CASSEFADYGYTF
TRBV7-3	TRBJ2-2	CASSASAGGPNTGELFF
TRBV19	TRBJ1-1	CASSLHRPVGNTEAFF
TRBV4-2	TRBJ1-1	CASSQVVSDTEAFF
TRBV3-1	TRBJ1-2	CASSHVRDRRLVGGYTF
TRBV12-3/TRBV12-4	TRBJ1-4	CASSLGQGHNEKLFF
TRBV5-1	TRBJ2-1	CASSLISGVNEQFF